This TCR beta chain came from a study of T-cell reconstitution after alpha-beta-depleted transplantation in children. Preparation of the TCRbeta library involved a method that used unique molecular identifiers. TCRdb itself ran the PCR reads through MiXCR, one entry per CDR3 protein. The sample includes roughly 500,000 distinct CDR3 sequences, around a third seen only once; the top ten take 2% to 2.5%. There are 19 residues in the CDR3. V lost 2 bases and J 4 bases, leaving 24 bases between the germline ends. Germline assignment: CDR1 MNHEY and CDR2 SVGAGI. The sample in question was PBMCs from the stem cell graft donor, obtained from the stem cell graft. The J gene is TRBJ2-1, the V gene TRBV6-5; D is possibly TRBD1 or TRBD2 (6 bases each). The origin of this receptor is a human donor who donated a stem cell graft to a child with aplastic anemia. CDR3 sequence: CASSYRSGGLTLLYNEQFF. The CDR3 DNA reads as TGTGCCAGCAGTTACCGTAGTGGGGGGCTCACGCTACTTTACAATGAGCAGTTCTTC.